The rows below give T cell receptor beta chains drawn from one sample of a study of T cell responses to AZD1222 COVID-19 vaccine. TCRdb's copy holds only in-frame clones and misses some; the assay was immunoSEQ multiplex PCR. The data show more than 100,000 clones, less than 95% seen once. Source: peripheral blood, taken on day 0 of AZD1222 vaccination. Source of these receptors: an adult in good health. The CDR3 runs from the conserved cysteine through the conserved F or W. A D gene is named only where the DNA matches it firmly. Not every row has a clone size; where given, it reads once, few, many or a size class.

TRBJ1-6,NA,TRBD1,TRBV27,CASTFRGTGGGFNSPLHF,TGTGCCAGCACCTTTCGGGGGACAGGGGGAGGTTTTAATTCACCCCTCCACTTT
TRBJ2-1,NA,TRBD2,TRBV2,CARRGAGSYNEQFF,TGTGCCAGGAGGGGAGCGGGGTCCTACAATGAGCAGTTCTTC
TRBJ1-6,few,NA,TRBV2,CASSERPWLSNSPLHF,TGTGCCAGCAGTGAAAGACCGTGGTTGAGTAATTCACCCCTCCACTTT
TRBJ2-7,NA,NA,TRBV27,CASSATGIEQYF,TGTGCCAGCAGTGCCACAGGAATCGAGCAGTACTTC
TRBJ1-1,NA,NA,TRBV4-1,CASSQGPGTLEAFF,TGCGCCAGCAGCCAAGGGCCCGGGACACTTGAAGCTTTCTTT
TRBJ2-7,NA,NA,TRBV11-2,CASSLGEGTRMQYF,TGTGCCAGCAGCTTAGGAGAGGGGACGCGGATGCAGTACTTC
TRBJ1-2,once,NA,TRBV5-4,CASSLDRGNGYTF,TGTGCCAGCAGCTTGGACAGAGGGAATGGCTACACCTTC
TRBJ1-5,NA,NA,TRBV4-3,CASSIVLRGQPQHF,TGCGCCAGCAGCATAGTCCTAAGAGGTCAGCCCCAGCATTTT
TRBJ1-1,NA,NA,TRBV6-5,CASSHQLNTEAFF,TGTGCCAGCAGTCACCAGCTGAACACTGAAGCTTTCTTT
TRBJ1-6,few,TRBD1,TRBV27,CASSLVTGRNSPLHF,TGTGCCAGCAGTTTAGTGACAGGGCGGAATTCACCCCTCCACTTT
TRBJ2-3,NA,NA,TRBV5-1,CASSQGFGTDTQYF,TGCGCCAGCAGTCAGGGGTTTGGCACAGATACGCAGTATTTT
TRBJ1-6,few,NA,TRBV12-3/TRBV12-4,CASSGTSNSPLHF,TGTGCCAGCAGTGGGACATCAAATTCACCCCTCCACTTT
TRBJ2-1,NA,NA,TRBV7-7,CASSPQSVRASSEQFF,TGTGCCAGCAGCCCCCAGTCGGTCAGGGCCTCGTCTGAGCAGTTCTTC
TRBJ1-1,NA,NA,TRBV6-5,CASSYAEGYTEAFF,TGTGCCAGCAGCTACGCGGAGGGGTACACTGAAGCTTTCTTT
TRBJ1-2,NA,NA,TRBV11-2,CASSLSRDLPFGYTF,TGTGCCAGCAGCTTAAGCAGAGACTTACCTTTTGGCTACACCTTC
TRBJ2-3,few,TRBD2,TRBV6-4,CASSDASGGTDTQYF,TGTGCCAGCAGTGACGCTAGCGGGGGCACAGATACGCAGTATTTT
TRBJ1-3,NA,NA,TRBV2,CASGGDGNTIYF,TGTGCCAGCGGGGGGGATGGAAACACCATATATTTT
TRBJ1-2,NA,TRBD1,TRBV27,CASSSRGVYGYTF,TGTGCCAGCAGTAGCAGGGGGGTCTATGGCTACACCTTC
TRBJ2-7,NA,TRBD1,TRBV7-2,CASSPGTAAYEQYF,TGTGCCAGCAGCCCCGGGACAGCAGCCTACGAGCAGTACTTC
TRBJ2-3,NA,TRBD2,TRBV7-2,CASSLNGGGSPDTQYF,TGTGCCAGCAGCCTAAACGGCGGGGGTTCCCCAGATACGCAGTATTTT
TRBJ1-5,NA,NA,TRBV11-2,CASSLGPDSNQPQHF,TGTGCCAGCAGCTTAGGTCCGGACAGCAATCAGCCCCAGCATTTT
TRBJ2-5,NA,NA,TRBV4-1,CASSQVGTETQYF,TGCGCCAGCAGCCAAGTGGGTACGGAGACCCAGTACTTC
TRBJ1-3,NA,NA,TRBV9,CASSARGGRGNTIYF,TGTGCCAGCAGCGCGCGGGGGGGCCGAGGAAACACCATATATTTT
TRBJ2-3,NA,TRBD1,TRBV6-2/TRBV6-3,CASSETGTGSITDTQYF,TGTGCCAGCAGCGAGACGGGGACAGGGTCGATCACAGATACGCAGTATTTT
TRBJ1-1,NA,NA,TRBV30,CAWSVAYTEAFF,TGTGCCTGGAGTGTAGCATACACTGAAGCTTTCTTT
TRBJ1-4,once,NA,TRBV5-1,CASSFGVATNEKLFF,TGCGCCAGCAGCTTTGGGGTTGCAACTAATGAAAAACTGTTTTTT
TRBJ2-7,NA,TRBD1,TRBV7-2,CASSPTGTGNYEQYF,TGTGCCAGCAGCCCAACCGGGACAGGGAATTACGAGCAGTACTTC
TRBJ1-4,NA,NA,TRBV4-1,CASRYMEKLFF,TGCGCCAGCAGATATATGGAAAAACTGTTTTTT
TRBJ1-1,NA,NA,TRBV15,CATSKQGNTEAFF,TGTGCCACCAGCAAACAGGGCAACACTGAAGCTTTCTTT
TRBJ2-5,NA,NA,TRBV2,CASRTAAVRGYF,TGTGCCAGCAGGACGGCGGCTGTCCGGGGGTACTTC
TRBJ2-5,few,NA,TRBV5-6,CASSPWTDRETQYF,TGTGCCAGCAGCCCGTGGACAGATAGGGAGACCCAGTACTTC
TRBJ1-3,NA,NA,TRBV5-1,CASSPFGAPNSGNTIYF,TGCGCCAGCAGCCCGTTTGGGGCCCCAAACTCTGGAAACACCATATATTTT
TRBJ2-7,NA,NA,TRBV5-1,CASSLIPGTYEQYF,TGCGCCAGCAGCCTCATTCCGGGAACCTACGAGCAGTACTTC
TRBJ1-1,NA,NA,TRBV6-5,CASSSGDTNTEAFF,TGTGCCAGCAGTTCGGGGGACACTAACACTGAAGCTTTCTTT
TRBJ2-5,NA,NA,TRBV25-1,CASSEIGVGETQYF,TGTGCCAGCAGTGAAATTGGGGTAGGAGAGACCCAGTACTTC
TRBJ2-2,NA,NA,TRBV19,CASSITTGAGTGELFF,TGTGCCAGTAGTATAACGACGGGGGCGGGCACCGGGGAGCTGTTTTTT
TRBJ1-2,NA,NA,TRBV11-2,CASSPQTNYGYTF,TGTGCCAGCAGCCCACAGACTAACTATGGCTACACCTTC
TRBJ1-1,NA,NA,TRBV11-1,CASSSFTRNTEAFF,TGTGCCAGCAGCTCTTTTACTCGGAACACTGAAGCTTTCTTT
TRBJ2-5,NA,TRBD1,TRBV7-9,CASSLLVAGGLQTQYF,TGTGCCAGCAGCTTATTAGTGGCAGGGGGTTTGCAGACCCAGTACTTC
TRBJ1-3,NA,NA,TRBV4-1,CASSPIPPGAMAIYF,TGCGCCAGCAGCCCGATCCCACCGGGCGCCATGGCCATATATTTT
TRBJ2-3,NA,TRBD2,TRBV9,CASSGSGLSTDTQYF,TGTGCCAGCAGCGGTAGCGGGCTTAGCACAGATACGCAGTATTTT
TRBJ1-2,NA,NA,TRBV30,CACHRAGGYGYTF,TGTGCCTGCCACAGGGCCGGGGGCTATGGCTACACCTTC
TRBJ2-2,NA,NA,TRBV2,CASSGEYGELFF,TGTGCCAGCAGTGGAGAGTACGGGGAGCTGTTTTTT
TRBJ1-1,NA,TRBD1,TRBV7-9,CATQRQGNTEAFF,TGTGCCACCCAACGACAGGGGAACACTGAAGCTTTCTTT
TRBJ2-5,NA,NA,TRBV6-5,CASSLPRGEETQYF,TGTGCCAGCAGCCTCCCCCGGGGTGAAGAGACCCAGTACTTC
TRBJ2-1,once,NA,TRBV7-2,CASSLVAINNEQFF,TGTGCCAGCAGCTTAGTGGCTATAAACAATGAGCAGTTCTTC
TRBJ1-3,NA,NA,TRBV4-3,CASSQDGSGTGNTIYF,TGCGCCAGCAGCCAAGATGGGTCAGGTACTGGAAACACCATATATTTT
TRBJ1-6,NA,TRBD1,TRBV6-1,CASSEFGRGNSPLHF,TGTGCCAGCAGTGAATTTGGCAGGGGGAATTCACCCCTCCACTTT
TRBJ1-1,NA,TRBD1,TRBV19,CASSRRDRLNTEAFF,TGTGCCAGTAGCCGCCGGGACAGATTGAACACTGAAGCTTTCTTT
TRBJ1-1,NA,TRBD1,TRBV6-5,CASSLNRGTLNTEAFF,TGTGCCAGCAGTTTGAACAGGGGCACCTTGAACACTGAAGCTTTCTTT
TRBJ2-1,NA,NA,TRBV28,CASSLNLLGNSYNEQFF,TGTGCCAGCAGTCTGAATTTGTTGGGGAACTCCTACAATGAGCAGTTCTTC
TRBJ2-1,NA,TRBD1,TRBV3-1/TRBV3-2,CASSQGTGSLNEQFF,TGTGCCAGCAGCCAAGGGACAGGGTCTTTAAATGAGCAGTTCTTC
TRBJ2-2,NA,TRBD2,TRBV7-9,CASSQGLPTGELFF,TGTGCCAGCAGCCAGGGACTACCCACCGGGGAGCTGTTTTTT
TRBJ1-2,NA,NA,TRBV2,CASSAWEGANYGYTF,TGTGCCAGCAGTGCGTGGGAGGGCGCTAACTATGGCTACACCTTC
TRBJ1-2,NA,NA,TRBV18,CASSPPASSGLSTF,TGTGCCAGCTCACCACCAGCGTCTTCAGGGCTGTCGACCTTC